The rows below give T cell receptor beta chains drawn from one sample of a study of cytomegalovirus exposure and HLA in healthy donors. Profiling relied on immunoSEQ multiplex PCR, and the TCRdb table lists in-frame clones only, not all of them. The sample contains 150,000 to 200,000 clones, roughly 80% of which appear only once. The sample comprised PBMCs. These receptors were collected from a man aged 25-45 years in good health and CMV-seropositive. Each CDR3 is given with its conserved first and last residue. The D gene is left open where the match is weak. Expanded clones are given a class, and other clones once, few, many or no size at all.

NA	TRBV9	TRBD2	TRBJ2-7	CASSVYTSGAEQYF	TGTGCCAGCAGCGTTTATACTAGCGGGGCCGAGCAGTACTTC
NA	TRBV28	TRBD2	TRBJ2-2	CASKERGFTGELFF	TGTGCCAGCAAGGAGCGGGGGTTCACCGGGGAGCTGTTTTTT
NA	TRBV7-9	NA	TRBJ1-4	CASSLSSTNEKLFF	TGTGCCAGCAGCCTCAGTTCTACTAATGAAAAACTGTTTTTT
NA	TRBV6-1	TRBD1	TRBJ1-5	CASSRTGDYQPQHF	TGTGCCAGCAGTAGAACAGGGGATTATCAGCCCCAGCATTTT
NA	TRBV14	NA	TRBJ1-1	CASSHWDLNTEAFF	TGTGCCAGCAGCCACTGGGACTTGAACACTGAAGCTTTCTTT
NA	TRBV10-2	NA	TRBJ2-5	CASSAGVETQYF	TGCGCCAGCAGTGCCGGGGTGGAGACCCAGTACTTC
NA	TRBV28	NA	TRBJ2-7	CASSSGTSSSYEQYF	TGTGCCAGCAGCTCCGGGACATCTAGCTCCTACGAGCAGTACTTC
NA	TRBV7-9	NA	TRBJ1-1	CASSSTGFFEAFF	TGTGCCAGCAGCTCGACAGGATTCTTTGAAGCTTTCTTT
NA	TRBV5-4	TRBD1	TRBJ1-2	CASSPDRAGGYTF	TGTGCCAGCAGCCCTGACAGGGCCGGTGGCTACACCTTC
NA	TRBV7-2	TRBD2	TRBJ2-3	CASSSSGLGTDTQYF	TGTGCCAGCAGCTCTAGCGGCCTGGGCACAGATACGCAGTATTTT
NA	TRBV6-5	TRBD1	TRBJ1-1	CATRQGAKTEAFF	TGTGCGACAAGACAGGGGGCGAAGACTGAAGCTTTCTTT
NA	TRBV7-6	TRBD1	TRBJ2-6	CASSLWQGAFSGANVLTF	TGTGCCAGCAGCTTGTGGCAGGGGGCTTTCTCTGGGGCCAACGTCCTGACTTTC
NA	TRBV19	TRBD2	TRBJ2-3	CASSINSGGITDTQYF	TGTGCCAGTAGTATAAACAGCGGGGGGATCACAGATACGCAGTATTTT
once	TRBV5-6	TRBD2	TRBJ2-7	CASSPRSLAVPHEQYF	TGTGCCAGCAGCCCACGTTCCCTAGCGGTCCCCCACGAGCAGTACTTC
few	TRBV6-5	TRBD2	TRBJ2-1	CASSYGLAGGNEQFF	TGTGCCAGCAGTTACGGGCTAGCGGGGGGGAATGAGCAGTTCTTC
NA	TRBV29-1	TRBD1	TRBJ2-7	CSVRRGTGPYEQYF	TGCAGCGTGAGGAGGGGGACAGGGCCCTACGAGCAGTACTTC
once	TRBV28	TRBD1	TRBJ2-5	CASLSGQDIETQYF	TGTGCCAGCCTCTCAGGACAGGACATAGAGACCCAGTACTTC
NA	TRBV5-6	TRBD1	TRBJ1-2	CASSPDRGIGGYTF	TGTGCCAGCAGCCCAGACAGGGGGATAGGTGGCTACACCTTC
NA	TRBV11-1	TRBD1	TRBJ2-7	CASSLGGTDYEQYF	TGTGCCAGCAGCTTAGGGGGGACAGACTACGAGCAGTACTTC
NA	TRBV27	TRBD2	TRBJ2-5	CASSVIAGDRETQYF	TGTGCCAGCAGTGTTATAGCGGGGGATAGAGAGACCCAGTACTTC
NA	TRBV7-9	NA	TRBJ2-5	CSSSLDVSAQYF	TGTTCCAGCAGCTTAGACGTGAGTGCCCAGTACTTC
NA	TRBV4-1	TRBD1	TRBJ1-2	CASSQAGQGRTAYGYTF	TGCGCCAGCAGCCAAGCTGGACAGGGGAGAACGGCTTATGGCTACACCTTC
NA	TRBV2	TRBD1	TRBJ1-6	CASSVTGTNSPLHF	TGTGCCAGCAGTGTGACAGGGACGAATTCACCCCTCCACTTT
NA	TRBV5-1	NA	TRBJ1-5	CASSFGDKNQPQHF	TGCGCCAGCAGCTTCGGGGACAAAAATCAGCCCCAGCATTTT
few	TRBV5-6	NA	TRBJ2-3	CASRPTGIPPSSTDTQYF	TGTGCCAGCAGGCCTACAGGAATTCCCCCTTCTAGCACAGATACGCAGTATTTT
NA	TRBV30	TRBD1	TRBJ1-4	CAWLPLQGAGEKLFF	TGTGCCTGGCTCCCTCTACAGGGGGCTGGTGAAAAACTGTTTTTT
NA	TRBV5-1	NA	TRBJ1-1	CASSRQLNTEAFF	TGCGCCAGCAGCCGACAGTTGAACACTGAAGCTTTCTTT
few	TRBV6-1	NA	TRBJ1-2	CASSEGSSAHGYTF	TGTGCCAGCAGTGAAGGGTCAAGCGCCCATGGCTACACCTTC
NA	TRBV27	NA	TRBJ1-5	CASSLGHVGQPQHF	TGTGCCAGCAGTTTAGGACACGTAGGCCAGCCCCAGCATTTT
NA	TRBV5-1	TRBD2	TRBJ2-1	CASSPGTSGAHNEQFF	TGCGCCAGCAGCCCAGGGACTAGCGGTGCCCACAATGAGCAGTTCTTC
NA	TRBV2	NA	TRBJ2-7	CASSRQDEQYF	TGTGCCAGCAGTAGACAGGACGAGCAGTACTTC
NA	TRBV5-1	TRBD1	TRBJ2-3	CASSLQGSWTDTQYF	TGCGCCAGCAGCCTACAGGGGAGTTGGACAGATACGCAGTATTTT